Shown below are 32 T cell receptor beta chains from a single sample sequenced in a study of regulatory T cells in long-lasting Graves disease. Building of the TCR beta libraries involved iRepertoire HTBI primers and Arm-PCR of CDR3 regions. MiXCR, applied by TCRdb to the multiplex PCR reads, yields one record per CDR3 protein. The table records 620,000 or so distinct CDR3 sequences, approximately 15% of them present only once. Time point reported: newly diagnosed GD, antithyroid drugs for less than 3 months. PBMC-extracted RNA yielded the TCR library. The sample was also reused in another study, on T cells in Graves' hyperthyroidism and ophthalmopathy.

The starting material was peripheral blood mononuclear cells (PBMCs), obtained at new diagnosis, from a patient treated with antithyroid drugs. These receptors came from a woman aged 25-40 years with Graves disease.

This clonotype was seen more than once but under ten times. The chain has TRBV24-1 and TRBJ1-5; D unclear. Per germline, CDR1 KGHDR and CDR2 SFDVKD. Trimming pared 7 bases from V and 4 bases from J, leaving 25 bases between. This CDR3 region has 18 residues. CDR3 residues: CATSPSFWTGQANQPQHF. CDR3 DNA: TGTGCCACCAGCCCTTCGTTTTGGACTGGGCAGGCAAATCAGCCCCAGCATTTT.

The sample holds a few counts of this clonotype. CDR3 protein: CASSLAGYSGANVLTF. CDR3 coding DNA: TGCGCCAGCAGTTTAGCGGGGTACTCTGGGGCCAACGTCCTGACTTTC. The chain couples TRBV5-1 to TRBJ2-6; 8 bases align to TRBD2. CDR3 size: 16 residues. V shed 5 bases, J shed 0 bases, and the junction held 4 bases outside the gene matches. Germline V gives CDR1 SGHRS, CDR2 YFSETQ.

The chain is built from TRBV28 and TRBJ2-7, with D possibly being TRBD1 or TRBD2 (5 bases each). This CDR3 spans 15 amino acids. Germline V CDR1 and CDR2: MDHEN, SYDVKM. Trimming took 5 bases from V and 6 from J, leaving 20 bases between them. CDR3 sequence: CASSPYTRGLGEQYF. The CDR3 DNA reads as TGTGCCAGCAGTCCATATACTAGGGGCCTGGGCGAGCAGTACTTC.

The CDR3 region is CASSVGRGFPAGPSTDTQYF. In DNA form, the CDR3 reads TGTGCCAGCAGCGTGGGAAGGGGGTTCCCTGCGGGGCCTAGCACAGATACGCAGTATTTT. This sequence joins TRBV7-9 and TRBJ2-3; TRBD1 or TRBD2 may be the D gene (6 bases each). CDR3 length: 20 amino acids. Trimming pared 5 bases from V and 0 bases from J, leaving 27 bases between. The germline V gene encodes CDR1 SEHNR and CDR2 FQNEAQ (reference sequence). Variable domain in full (rest from reference TRBV7-9 and TRBJ2-3): DTGVSQNPRHKITKRGQNVTFRCDPISEHNRLYWYRQTLGQGPEFLTYFQNEAQLEKSRLLSDRFSAERPKGSFSTLEIQRTEQGDSAMYLCASSVGRGFPAGPSTDTQYFGPGTRLTVL.

In nucleotides, the CDR3 is TGTGCCAGCAGTTTGTTGGGACAGGCTAGCAATCAGCCCCAGCATTTT. This translates into CASSLLGQASNQPQHF. This chain joins TRBV28 and TRBJ1-5, with TRBD1 matching over 8 bases. V shed 3 bases, J shed 0 bases, and the junction held 4 bases outside the gene matches. This CDR3 is built from 16 residues. Germline V CDR1 and CDR2: MDHEN, SYDVKM. Full variable domain (outside the CDR3, taken from reference TRBV28 and TRBJ1-5): DVKVTQSSRYLVKRTGEKVFLECVQDMDHENMFWYRQDPGLGLRLIYFSYDVKMKEKGDIPEGYSVSREKKERFSLILESASTNQTSMYLCASSLLGQASNQPQHFGDGTRLSIL.

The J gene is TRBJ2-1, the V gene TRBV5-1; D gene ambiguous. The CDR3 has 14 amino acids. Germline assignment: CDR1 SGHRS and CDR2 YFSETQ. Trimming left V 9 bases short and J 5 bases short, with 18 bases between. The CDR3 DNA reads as TGCGCCACCTCTACCAGACCCGTGGACAATGAGCAGTTCTTC. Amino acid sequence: CATSTRPVDNEQFF.

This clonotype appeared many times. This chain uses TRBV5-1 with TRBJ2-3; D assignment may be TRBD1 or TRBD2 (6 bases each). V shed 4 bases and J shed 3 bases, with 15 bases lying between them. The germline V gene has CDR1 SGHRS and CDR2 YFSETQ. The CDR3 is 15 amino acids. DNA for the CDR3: TGCGCCAGCAGCCCGATTGGGGGGCGTACAGATACGCAGTATTTT. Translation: CASSPIGGRTDTQYF.

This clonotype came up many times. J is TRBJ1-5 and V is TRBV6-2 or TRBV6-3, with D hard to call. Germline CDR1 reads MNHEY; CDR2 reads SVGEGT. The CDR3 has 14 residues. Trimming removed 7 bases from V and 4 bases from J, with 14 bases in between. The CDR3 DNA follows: TGTGCCAGCATAACCCGAGGTCCAAATCAGCCCCAGCATTTT. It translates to CASITRGPNQPQHF.

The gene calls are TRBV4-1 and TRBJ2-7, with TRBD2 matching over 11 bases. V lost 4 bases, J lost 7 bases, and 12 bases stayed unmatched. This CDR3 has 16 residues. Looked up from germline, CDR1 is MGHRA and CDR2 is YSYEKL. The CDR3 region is CASSPSLLAGGREQYF. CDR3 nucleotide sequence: TGCGCCAGCAGCCCCTCCTTGCTAGCGGGAGGCCGGGAGCAGTACTTC.

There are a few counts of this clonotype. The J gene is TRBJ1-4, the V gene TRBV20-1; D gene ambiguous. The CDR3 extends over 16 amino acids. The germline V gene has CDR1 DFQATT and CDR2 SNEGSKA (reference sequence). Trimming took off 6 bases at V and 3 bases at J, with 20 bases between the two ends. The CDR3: CSAANLWASPNEKLFF. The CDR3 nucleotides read TGCAGTGCCGCAAATTTGTGGGCATCCCCTAATGAAAAACTGTTTTTT.

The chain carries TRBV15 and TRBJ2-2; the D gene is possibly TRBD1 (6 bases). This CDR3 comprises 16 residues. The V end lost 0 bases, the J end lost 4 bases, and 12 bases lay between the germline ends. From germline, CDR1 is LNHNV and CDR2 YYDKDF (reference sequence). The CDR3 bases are TGTGCCACCAGCAGAGAGGCAGGGGTGATCACCGGGGAGCTGTTTTTT. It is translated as CATSREAGVITGELFF.

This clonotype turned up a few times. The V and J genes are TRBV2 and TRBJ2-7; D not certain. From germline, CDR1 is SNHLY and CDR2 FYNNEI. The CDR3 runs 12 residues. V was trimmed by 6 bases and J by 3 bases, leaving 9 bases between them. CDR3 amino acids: CASSTPLYEQYF. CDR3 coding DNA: TGTGCCAGCAGCACACCACTCTACGAGCAGTACTTC. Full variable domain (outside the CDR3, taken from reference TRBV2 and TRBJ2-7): EPEVTQTPSHQVTQMGQEVILRCVPISNHLYFYWYRQILGQKVEFLVSFYNNEISEKSEIFDDQFSVERPDGSNFTLKIRSTKLEDSAMYFCASSTPLYEQYFGPGTRLTVT.

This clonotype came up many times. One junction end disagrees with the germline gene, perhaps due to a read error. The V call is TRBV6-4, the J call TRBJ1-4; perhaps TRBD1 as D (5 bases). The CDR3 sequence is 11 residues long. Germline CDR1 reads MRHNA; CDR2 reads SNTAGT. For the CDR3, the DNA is TGTGCCAGCAGTGATCGGTCGGGGGTGGATTTT. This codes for CASSDRSGVDF.

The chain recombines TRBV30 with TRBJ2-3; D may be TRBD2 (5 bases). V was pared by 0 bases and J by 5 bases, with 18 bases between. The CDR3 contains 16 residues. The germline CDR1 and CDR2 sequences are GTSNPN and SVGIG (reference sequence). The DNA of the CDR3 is TGTGCCTGGAGTGTAATCCCCTTGAGGGCGATAGATACGCAGTATTTT. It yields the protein CAWSVIPLRAIDTQYF.

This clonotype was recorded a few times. In DNA, the CDR3 is TGTGCCAGTAGTATTCCGGGAAGGGTAGGGACCGGGGAGCTGTTTTTT. It specifies CASSIPGRVGTGELFF. The chain uses TRBV19 and TRBJ2-2; D perhaps matches TRBD2 (5 bases). The length of the CDR3 is 16 residues. The germline V and J ends were trimmed by 3 bases and 5 bases, with 16 bases remaining between them. Germline CDR1 and CDR2: LNHDA and SQIVND (reference sequence).

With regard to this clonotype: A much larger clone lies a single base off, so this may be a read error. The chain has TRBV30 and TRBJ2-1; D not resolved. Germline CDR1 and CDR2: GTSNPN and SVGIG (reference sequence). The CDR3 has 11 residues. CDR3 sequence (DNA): TGTACCTGGACCCAGAGCAATGAGCAGTTCTTC. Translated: CTWTQSNEQFF. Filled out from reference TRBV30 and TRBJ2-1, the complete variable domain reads SQTIHQWPATLVQPVGSPLSLECTVEGTSNPNLYWYRQAAGRGLQLLFYSVGIGQISSEVPQNLSASRPQDRQFILSSKKLLLSDSGFYLCTWTQSNEQFFGPGTRLTVL.

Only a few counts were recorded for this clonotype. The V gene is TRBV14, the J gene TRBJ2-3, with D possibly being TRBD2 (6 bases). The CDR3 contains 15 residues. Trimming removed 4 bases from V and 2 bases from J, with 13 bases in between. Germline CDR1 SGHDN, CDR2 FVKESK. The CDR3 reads CASSRAAGNTDTQYF. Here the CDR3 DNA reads TGTGCCAGCAGCCGAGCAGCGGGTAACACAGATACGCAGTATTTT.

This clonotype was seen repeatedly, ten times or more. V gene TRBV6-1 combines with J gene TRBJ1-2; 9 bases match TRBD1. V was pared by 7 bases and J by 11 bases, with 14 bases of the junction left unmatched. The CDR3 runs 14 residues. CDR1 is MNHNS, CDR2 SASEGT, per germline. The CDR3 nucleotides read TGTGCCAGCATCGACCCCGGCGGGACAGGGAGATACACCTTC. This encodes CASIDPGGTGRYTF.

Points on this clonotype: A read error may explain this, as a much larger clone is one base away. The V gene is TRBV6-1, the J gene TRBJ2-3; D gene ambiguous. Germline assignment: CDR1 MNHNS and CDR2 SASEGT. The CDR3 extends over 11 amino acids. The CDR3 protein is CASSRADTQCF. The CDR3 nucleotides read TGTGCCAGCTCTCGGGCAGATACGCAGTGTTTT.

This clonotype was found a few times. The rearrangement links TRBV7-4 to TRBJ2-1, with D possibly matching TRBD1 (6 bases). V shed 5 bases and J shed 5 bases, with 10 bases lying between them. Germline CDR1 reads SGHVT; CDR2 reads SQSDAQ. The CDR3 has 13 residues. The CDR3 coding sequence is TGTGCCAGCAGCCAGGGGATTGACAATGAGCAGTTCTTC. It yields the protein CASSQGIDNEQFF.

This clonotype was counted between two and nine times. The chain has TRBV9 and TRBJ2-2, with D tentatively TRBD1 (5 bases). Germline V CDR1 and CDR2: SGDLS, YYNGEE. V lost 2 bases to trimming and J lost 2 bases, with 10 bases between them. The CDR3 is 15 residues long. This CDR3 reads CASSVTTANTGELFF. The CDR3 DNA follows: TGTGCCAGCAGCGTGACGACAGCTAACACCGGGGAGCTGTTTTTT.

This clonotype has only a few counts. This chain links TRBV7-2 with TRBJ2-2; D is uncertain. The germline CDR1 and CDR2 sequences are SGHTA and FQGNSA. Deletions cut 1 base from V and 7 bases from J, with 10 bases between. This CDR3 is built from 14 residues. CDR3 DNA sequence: TGTGCCAGCAGCTTAGAAATGATCGGCGGGGAGCTGTTTTTT. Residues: CASSLEMIGGELFF.

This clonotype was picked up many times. The CDR3 sequence is CASSQVGLNNEQFF. As DNA, the CDR3 is TGTGCCAGCAGCCAGGTGGGCCTTAACAATGAGCAGTTCTTC. The rearrangement links TRBV3-1 to TRBJ2-1; no clear D gene. The germline V and J ends were trimmed by 3 bases and 5 bases, with 11 bases remaining between them. Per germline, CDR1 LGHDT and CDR2 YNNKEL (reference sequence). The CDR3 is made up of 14 amino acids.

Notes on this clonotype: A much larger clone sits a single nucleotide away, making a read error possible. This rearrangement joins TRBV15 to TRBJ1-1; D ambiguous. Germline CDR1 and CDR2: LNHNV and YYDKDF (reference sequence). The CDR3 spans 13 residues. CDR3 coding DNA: TGTGCCACCAGCGTCAACGCCTATGAGGAAGCTTCCTTT. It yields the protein CATSVNAYEEASF.

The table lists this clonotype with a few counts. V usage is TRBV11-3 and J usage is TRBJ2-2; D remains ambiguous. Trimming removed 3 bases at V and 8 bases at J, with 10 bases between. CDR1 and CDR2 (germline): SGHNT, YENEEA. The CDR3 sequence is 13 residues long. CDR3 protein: CASSFYLGGELFF. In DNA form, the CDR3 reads TGTGCCAGCAGCTTCTACCTGGGGGGGGAGCTGTTTTTT.

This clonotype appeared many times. CDR3 nucleotides: TGTGCCTGGAGCGAGACAGGGGGTGTTACTAGCAATCAGCCCCAGCATTTT. Its protein product is CAWSETGGVTSNQPQHF. The chain uses TRBV30 and TRBJ1-5, with TRBD1 matching 9 bases. Germline CDR1 reads GTSNPN; CDR2 reads SVGIG (reference sequence). The CDR3 contains 17 residues. Trimming at V came to 3 bases and at J to 0 bases, leaving 9 bases not matched to a gene.

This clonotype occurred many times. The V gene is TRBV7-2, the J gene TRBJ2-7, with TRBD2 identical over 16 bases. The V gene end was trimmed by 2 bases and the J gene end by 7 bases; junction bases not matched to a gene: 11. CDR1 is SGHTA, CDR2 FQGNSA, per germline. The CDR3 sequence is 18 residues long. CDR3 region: CASSLRAGTSGRAREQYF. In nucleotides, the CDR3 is TGTGCCAGCAGCTTAAGGGCTGGGACTAGCGGGAGGGCCCGGGAGCAGTACTTC.

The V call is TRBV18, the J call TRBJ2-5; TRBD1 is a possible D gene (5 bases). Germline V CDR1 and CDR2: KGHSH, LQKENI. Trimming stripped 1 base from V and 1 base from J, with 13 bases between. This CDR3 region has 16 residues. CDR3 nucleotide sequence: TGTGCCAGCTCACCACGGGGCAATGGCGTCCAAGAGACCCAGTACTTC. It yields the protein CASSPRGNGVQETQYF.

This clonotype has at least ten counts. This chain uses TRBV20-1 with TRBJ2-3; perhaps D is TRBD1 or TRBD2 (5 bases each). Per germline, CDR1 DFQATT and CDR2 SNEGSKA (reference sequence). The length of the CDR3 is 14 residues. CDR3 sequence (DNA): TGCACTGGAGAAGACCCCGGGACCAGGAATACGCAGTATTTT. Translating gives CTGEDPGTRNTQYF.

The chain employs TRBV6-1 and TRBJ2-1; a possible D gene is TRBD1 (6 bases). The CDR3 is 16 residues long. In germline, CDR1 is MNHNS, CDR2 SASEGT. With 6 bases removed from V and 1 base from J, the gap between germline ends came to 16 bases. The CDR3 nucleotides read TGTGCCAGCAGCCTATCCGCAGGGGCTTCCTACAATGAGCAGTTCTTC. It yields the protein CASSLSAGASYNEQFF.

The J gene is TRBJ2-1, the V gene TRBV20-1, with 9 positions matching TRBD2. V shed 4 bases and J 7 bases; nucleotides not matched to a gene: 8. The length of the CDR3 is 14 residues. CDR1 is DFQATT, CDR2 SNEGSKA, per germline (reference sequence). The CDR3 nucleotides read TGCAGTGCTATAGCGGGAGTCGTTTATAATGAGCAGTTCTTC. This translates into CSAIAGVVYNEQFF.

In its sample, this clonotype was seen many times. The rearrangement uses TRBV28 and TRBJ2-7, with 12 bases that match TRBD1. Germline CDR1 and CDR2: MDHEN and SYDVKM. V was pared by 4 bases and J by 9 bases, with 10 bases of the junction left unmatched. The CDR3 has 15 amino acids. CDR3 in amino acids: CASSSPGTGGGRQYF. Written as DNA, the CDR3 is TGTGCCAGCAGTTCCCCCGGGACAGGGGGCGGTCGGCAGTACTTC.